Ten or more counts support the clone carrying this T cell receptor (beta chain). The data originate from a study of identical twins. TCRdb re-called the 5' RACE reads through MiXCR, storing one row per CDR3 protein. This repertoire shows approximately 590,000 distinct CDR3 sequences, 9.6% found once; its top ten account for approximately 3.2%. These data also featured in a second study, about yellow fever vaccine responses in identical twins.

The source of this sequence is a woman in her late teens or twenties in good health. The sequenced sample consisted of PBMCs.

The DNA for the CDR3 is TGCAGTATCGACAAGAGCTCCTACGAGCAGTACTTC. Translated: CSIDKSSYEQYF. The J gene is TRBJ2-7, the V gene TRBV20-1; D gene uncertain. Germline V gives CDR1 DFQATT, CDR2 SNEGSKA (reference sequence). This CDR3 has 12 residues. V was cut by 8 bases and J by 0 bases, with 11 bases left in between.